This TCR beta chain is from a study of T cells after yellow fever vaccination. This clonotype was seen many times. V was clipped by 6 bases and J by 13 bases; unmatched bases: 8. CDR3 length: 12 amino acids. TCRdb re-derived calls from the 5' RACE reads in MiXCR, one entry per CDR3 protein. Counted here are a few hundred thousand distinct CDR3 sequences, 7.5% to 9.5% occurring once; the ten biggest clones make up around 3.5%. The sequenced sample was CD4+ T cells sorted from PBMCs, obtained 5 days after the yellow fever booster vaccination. The receptor's source is a man aged 18 to 30 who received the YFV17D yellow fever vaccine. This chain connects TRBV12-3 or TRBV12-4 to TRBJ2-1, with 8 bases matching TRBD2. For the CDR3, the DNA is TGTGCCAGCAGCCCTACTAGCGGAAATCAGTTCTTC. Its translation is CASSPTSGNQFF.